The clone carrying this T cell receptor beta chain has just one count. The antigen is undetermined. The source of the sample is a study of T cell responses to AZD1222 COVID-19 vaccine. The study, taken as a whole, reports: Only 5 to 7 AZD1222 recipients were seropositive at baseline.

Trimming removed 4 bases from V and 4 bases from J, with 14 bases in between. CDR1 is SQVTM and CDR2 is ANQGSEA in the germline V gene. The CDR3 runs 14 residues. The table came from immunoSEQ multiplex PCR; TCRdb's copy has only in-frame clones and leaves some out. The sample carries 95,000 to 150,000 clones, approximately 92% recorded once. The V gene is TRBV29-1, the J gene TRBJ1-3; D remains unclear. Source: peripheral blood, taken on day 0 of AZD1222 vaccination. This TCR came from an adult in good health. CDR3: CSVAIGARGNTIYF. CDR3 nucleotide sequence: TGCAGCGTTGCGATTGGTGCACGAGGAAACACCATATATTTT.